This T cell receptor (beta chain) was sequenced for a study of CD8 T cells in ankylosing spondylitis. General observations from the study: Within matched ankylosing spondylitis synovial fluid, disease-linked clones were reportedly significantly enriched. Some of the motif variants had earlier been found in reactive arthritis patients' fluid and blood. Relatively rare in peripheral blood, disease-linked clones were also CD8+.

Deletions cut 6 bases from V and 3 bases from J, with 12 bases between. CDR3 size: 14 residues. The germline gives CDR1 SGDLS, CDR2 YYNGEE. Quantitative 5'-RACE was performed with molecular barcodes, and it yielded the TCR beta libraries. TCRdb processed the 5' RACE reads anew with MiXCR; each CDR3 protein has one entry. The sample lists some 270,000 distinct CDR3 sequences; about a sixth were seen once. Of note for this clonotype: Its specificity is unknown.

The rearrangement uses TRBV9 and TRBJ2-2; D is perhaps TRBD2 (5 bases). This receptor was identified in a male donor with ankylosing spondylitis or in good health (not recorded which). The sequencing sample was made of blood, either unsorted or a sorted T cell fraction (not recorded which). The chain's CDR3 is CASTILADTGELFF. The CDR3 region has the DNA TGTGCCAGCACCATCCTAGCCGACACCGGGGAGCTGTTTTTT.